These T cell receptor beta chains were read from a single sample in a study of beta chain features in type 1 diabetes. Produced via immunoSEQ multiplex PCR; TCRdb's table is partial and in-frame only. In the table there are hundreds of thousands of clones, around 28% of which are singletons. The sample consisted of naive CD4+ T cells from blood. Every receptor here comes from a young man in good health. The CDR3 runs from the conserved cysteine through the conserved F or W. Fields, in order: J gene, D gene, V gene, CDR3 protein. A D gene is named only where the DNA matches it firmly.

>TRBJ2-1|-|TRBV4-2
CASSQGAYSYNEQFF
>TRBJ2-2|TRBD2|TRBV5-1
CASSSHSGRAAGELFF
>TRBJ2-1|TRBD2|TRBV9
CASSPQAGSYNEQFF
>TRBJ2-7|-|TRBV2
CAAHGSYEQYF
>TRBJ2-3|TRBD2|TRBV5-6
CASSLGFPLSGSADTQYF
>TRBJ2-3|-|TRBV29-1
CSAASGTDTQYF
>TRBJ2-3|TRBD1|TRBV2
CASRGLDRGRTDTQYF
>TRBJ1-1|-|TRBV19
CASSHGLENTEAFF
>TRBJ2-5|-|TRBV23-1
CASSQGRFETQYF
>TRBJ2-5|-|TRBV20-1
CTGPGETQYF
>TRBJ2-1|-|TRBV9
CASSPYLRQGGDNEQFF
>TRBJ1-2|-|TRBV6-6
CASSLDYGYTF
>TRBJ2-5|TRBD1|TRBV11-2
CASSPLDRGGQETQYF
>TRBJ2-3|-|TRBV5-1
CASSPGTGQITDTQYF
>TRBJ2-7|-|TRBV4-3
CASSQETSYEQYF
>TRBJ2-7|-|TRBV5-1
CASSLVQGGTSYEQYF
>TRBJ2-3|-|TRBV5-1
CASSLGGANTDTQYF
>TRBJ1-5|-|TRBV30
CAWSGQVTNQPQHF
>TRBJ2-7|-|TRBV18
CASSPSQGTYEQYF
>TRBJ2-2|-|TRBV7-9
CASSHTAGIPGELFF
>TRBJ2-3|TRBD2|TRBV7-2
CASSLGLAGGLRTDTQYF
>TRBJ2-6|TRBD1|TRBV25-1
CASSPDRGAWSGANVLTF
>TRBJ2-7|TRBD1|TRBV5-4
CASSRTGTGGFEQYF
>TRBJ1-2|-|TRBV7-2
CASSLTQGRGYTF
>TRBJ2-7|TRBD1|TRBV7-2
CASSSDGTGIREQYF
>TRBJ2-4|-|TRBV18
CASSPVGGDIQYF
>TRBJ2-3|-|TRBV5-1
CASSSVGITDTQYF
>TRBJ2-2|TRBD2|TRBV7-2
CASSWGLAGAGELFF
>TRBJ2-1|-|TRBV7-2
CASSSDSREQFF
>TRBJ2-1|-|TRBV29-1
CSVKETGSSYNEQFF
>TRBJ2-7|-|TRBV7-2
CASSVRLPVGEQYF
>TRBJ2-1|-|TRBV7-9
CASRGLAPSSYNEQFF
>TRBJ2-5|TRBD2|TRBV28
CASSQLAFQETQYF
>TRBJ1-4|-|TRBV9
CASSVVGDKLFF
>TRBJ2-7|-|TRBV6-5
CASSPTILSYEQYF
>TRBJ2-3|-|TRBV30
CAWSGDLIGEQYF
>TRBJ2-2|-|TRBV30
CAWSRATVTGELFF
>TRBJ2-7|-|TRBV7-9
CASRPGSNEQYF
>TRBJ2-5|-|TRBV28
CASSLSGSTETQYF
>TRBJ2-7|-|TRBV4-1
CASSLPPGSGRYEQYF
>TRBJ2-7|-|TRBV29-1
CSVVRDKSYEQYF
>TRBJ2-5|-|TRBV10-3
CAISTGRQETQYF
>TRBJ2-5|-|TRBV7-9
CASSAGQWETQYF
>TRBJ2-7|TRBD1|TRBV30
CAWRVWDRAYEQYF
>TRBJ1-4|-|TRBV30
CAWSATNEKLFF
>TRBJ2-3|TRBD2|TRBV13
CASSRGLGDTDTQYF
>TRBJ2-5|-|TRBV2
CASIPSEGAAQETQYF
>TRBJ1-5|-|TRBV30
CAWSVGGRAQHF
>TRBJ2-6|-|TRBV19
CASSSRGAGANVLTF
>TRBJ2-3|-|TRBV29-1
CSVEPPSGGIGTDTQYF
>TRBJ1-5|-|TRBV30
CAWSVQGSQPQHF
>TRBJ2-7|TRBD2|TRBV30
CACTGLAGGTYEQYF
>TRBJ1-5|-|TRBV9
CASSVEGGNQPQHF
>TRBJ2-3|-|TRBV7-9
CASSLEVHTQYF
>TRBJ2-7|-|TRBV30
CAWTGRYEQYF
>TRBJ2-6|-|TRBV5-1
CASSLGPPRANVLTF
>TRBJ2-3|-|TRBV20-1
CSARSHTQYF
>TRBJ2-1|TRBD2|TRBV19
CASTATWLAGAEQFF
>TRBJ2-5|-|TRBV14
CASSPLRGAWETQYF